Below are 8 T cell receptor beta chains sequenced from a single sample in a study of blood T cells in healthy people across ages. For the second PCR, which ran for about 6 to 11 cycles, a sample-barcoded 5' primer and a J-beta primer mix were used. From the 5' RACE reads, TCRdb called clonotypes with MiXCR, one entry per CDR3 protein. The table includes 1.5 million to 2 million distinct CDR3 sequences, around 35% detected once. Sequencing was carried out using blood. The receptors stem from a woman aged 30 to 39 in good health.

The CDR3 coding sequence is TGTGCCATCCGGACAGGGGAAGACAATGAGCAGTTCTTC. Translated, it gives CAIRTGEDNEQFF. The genes are TRBV12-3 or TRBV12-4 and TRBJ2-1, with 9 bases fitting TRBD1. The CDR3 totals 13 residues. With 10 bases clipped from V and 5 bases from J, the junction kept 6 bases outside the gene matches.

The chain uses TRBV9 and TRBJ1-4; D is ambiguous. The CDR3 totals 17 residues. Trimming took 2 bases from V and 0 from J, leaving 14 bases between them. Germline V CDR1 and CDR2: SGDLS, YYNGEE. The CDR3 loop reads CASSVGSPGSTNEKLFF. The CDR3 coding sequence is TGTGCCAGCAGCGTGGGGTCGCCGGGGTCAACTAATGAAAAACTGTTTTTT.

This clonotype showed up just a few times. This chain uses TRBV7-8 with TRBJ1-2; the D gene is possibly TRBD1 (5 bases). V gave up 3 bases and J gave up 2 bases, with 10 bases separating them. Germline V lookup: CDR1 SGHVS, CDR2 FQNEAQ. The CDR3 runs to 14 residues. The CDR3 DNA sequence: TGTGCCAGCAGCTTCCTCCGGGACAACTATGGCTACACCTTC. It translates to CASSFLRDNYGYTF.

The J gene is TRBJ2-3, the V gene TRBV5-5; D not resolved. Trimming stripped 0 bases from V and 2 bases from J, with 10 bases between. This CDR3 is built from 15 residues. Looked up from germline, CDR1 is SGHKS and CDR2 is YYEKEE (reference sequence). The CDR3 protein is CASSLELVDTDTQYF. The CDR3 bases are TGTGCCAGCAGCTTGGAGCTAGTCGACACAGATACGCAGTATTTT.

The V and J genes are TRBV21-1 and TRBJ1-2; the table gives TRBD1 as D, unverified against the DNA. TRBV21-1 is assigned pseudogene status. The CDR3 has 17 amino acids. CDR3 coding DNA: TGTGCCAGCAGCAAAGGGACTCCCCTTCCCGTGGGTAATGGCTACACCTTC. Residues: CASSKGTPLPVGNGYTF.

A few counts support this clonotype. The CDR3 nucleotides are TGCAGTGCAGCCCGGACGGCGAACACTGAAGCTTTCTTT. This sequence encodes CSAARTANTEAFF. The chain joins TRBV20-1 to TRBJ1-1; D unclear. The CDR3 consists of 13 residues. Looked up from germline, CDR1 is DFQATT and CDR2 is SNEGSKA (reference sequence). V lost 6 bases and J 1 base, leaving 12 bases between the germline ends.

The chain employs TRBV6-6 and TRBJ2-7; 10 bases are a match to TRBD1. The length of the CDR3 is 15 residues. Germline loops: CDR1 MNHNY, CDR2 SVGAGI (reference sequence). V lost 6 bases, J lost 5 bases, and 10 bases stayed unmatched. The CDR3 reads CASSPGTGESHEQYF. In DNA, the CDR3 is TGTGCCAGCAGCCCCGGGACAGGGGAGAGCCACGAGCAGTACTTC.

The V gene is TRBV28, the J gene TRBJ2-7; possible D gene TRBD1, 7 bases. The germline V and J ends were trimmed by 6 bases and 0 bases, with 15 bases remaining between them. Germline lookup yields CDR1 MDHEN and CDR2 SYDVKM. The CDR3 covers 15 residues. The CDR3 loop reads CASSPGGTVSYEQYF. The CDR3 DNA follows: TGTGCCAGCAGCCCAGGGGGGACAGTCTCCTACGAGCAGTACTTC.